These 26 T cell receptor beta chains were all obtained from the same sample, sequenced in a study of low-dose radiotherapy and immunotherapy resistance in tumors. Sample time point: after trial treatment. Treatment meaning: LDRT plus nivolumab, ipilimumab, low-dose cyclophosphamide and aspirin (RACIN trial). TRAV- and TRBV-specific primers were used for first-strand cDNA, which covered alpha and beta chains. The TCRs were subjected to amplification over 20 PCR cycles employing a constant-region primer in conjunction with a V-primer adapter. TCRdb redid the calling of the reads with MiXCR, one entry per CDR3 protein. The table has more than 30,000 distinct CDR3 sequences, roughly 49% seen once. The sample consisted of PBMCs, taken after low-dose radiotherapy plus immunotherapy. The origin of the receptors is a male donor with gallbladder cancer.

V is TRBV5-1 and J is TRBJ2-2; the match to TRBD1 covers 7 bases. V lost 5 bases to trimming and J lost 2 bases; unmatched junction nucleotides: 12. The CDR3 loop spans 17 amino acids. Germline CDR1 SGHRS, CDR2 YFSETQ. CDR3 protein: CASRSRLGQINTGELFF. DNA of the CDR3: TGCGCCAGCAGGTCGAGGCTGGGACAGATTAACACCGGGGAGCTGTTTTTT. Variable domain in full (rest from reference TRBV5-1 and TRBJ2-2): KAGVTQTPRYLIKTRGQQVTLSCSPISGHRSVSWYQQTPGQGLQFLFEYFSETQRNKGNFPGRFSGRQFSNSRSEMNVSTLELGDSALYLCASRSRLGQINTGELFFGEGSRLTVL.

The rearrangement joins TRBV4-2 to TRBJ2-1, with 10 bases fitting TRBD1. The CDR3 has 15 amino acids. J was trimmed by 7 bases and V by 4 bases; bases with no gene match: 7. CDR1 is LGHNA and CDR2 is YNFKEQ in the germline V gene. CDR3 protein: CASSRGQGDHNEQFF. The CDR3 bases are TGTGCCAGCAGCCGAGGACAGGGGGACCATAATGAGCAGTTCTTC.

The chain has TRBV2 and TRBJ2-5; the match to TRBD2 covers 8 bases. The trim removed 1 base at V and 5 bases at J, leaving 12 bases unmatched. The germline V gene has CDR1 SNHLY and CDR2 FYNNEI. The CDR3 extends over 17 amino acids. In DNA form, the CDR3 reads TGTGCCAGCAGTGAAGAGGAGGCGGGGGGCCCGCTGGAGACCCAGTACTTC. Translated, it gives CASSEEEAGGPLETQYF.

This clonotype appeared many times. The chain links TRBV25-1 to TRBJ2-1; TRBD1 matches 7 bases. The V gene end was trimmed by 3 bases and the J gene end by 1 base; junction bases not matched to a gene: 6. This CDR3 has 16 residues. Germline V gene data show CDR1 as MGHDK and CDR2 as SYGVNS. CDR3 region: CASSEFTGDSYNEQFF. The CDR3 region has the DNA TGTGCCAGCAGTGAGTTTACAGGGGATTCCTACAATGAGCAGTTCTTC.

In this sample, this clonotype is medium-sized. V gene TRBV11-2 combines with J gene TRBJ1-2, with 9 bases identical to TRBD1. Germline-derived CDR1 and CDR2 are SGHAT and FQNNGV. V lost 5 bases and J lost 8; bases outside the gene matches: 6. The CDR3 spans 13 residues. The CDR3 loop reads CASSTRTGVGYTF. The CDR3 DNA follows: TGTGCCAGCAGCACACGGACAGGGGTCGGCTACACCTTC.

The table lists this clonotype with many counts. The chain employs TRBV27 and TRBJ2-5, with TRBD1 matching 7 bases. Germline V gene lookup returns CDR1 MNHEY and CDR2 SMNVEV (reference sequence). V dropped 6 bases and J dropped 4; count of bases not matched to a gene: 8. The CDR3 is 14 amino acids. The DNA of the CDR3 is TGTGCCAGCAGGGACAGGTTGACCCCAGAGACCCAGTACTTC. This sequence encodes CASRDRLTPETQYF.

This chain links TRBV6-1 with TRBJ1-2; TRBD1 agrees at 8 bases. The CDR3 is 14 amino acids. V lost 5 bases and J lost 3; bases outside the gene matches: 5. CDR1 is MNHNS and CDR2 is SASEGT in the germline V gene. The CDR3 sequence: CASSSMDRDYGYTF. The CDR3 bases are TGTGCCAGCAGTTCTATGGACAGGGACTATGGCTACACCTTC.

The chain uses TRBV30 and TRBJ2-1, with TRBD2 matching 7 bases. Trimming took 2 bases from V and 13 from J; bases not matched to a gene: 5. CDR1 and CDR2 from the germline V gene are GTSNPN and SVGIG (reference sequence). This CDR3 is built from 11 residues. This chain's CDR3 is CAWSQRDYQFF. The CDR3 region has the DNA TGTGCCTGGAGTCAACGGGACTATCAGTTCTTC.

The chain has TRBV4-2 and TRBJ1-5; D might be TRBD1 (5 bases). The CDR3 length is 17 residues. The germline gives CDR1 LGHNA, CDR2 YNFKEQ. Trimming took off 0 bases at V and 4 bases at J, with 16 bases between the two ends. CDR3 bases: TGTGCCAGCAGCCAAGAAAAATTAGCCAGGACAAATCAGCCCCAGCATTTT. Amino acid sequence: CASSQEKLARTNQPQHF.

This chain links TRBV20-1 with TRBJ1-4, with TRBD1 matching 10 bases. The CDR3 loop spans 17 amino acids. CDR1 is DFQATT, CDR2 SNEGSKA, per germline (reference sequence). With V trimmed by 6 bases and J by 1 base, 11 bases remained unmatched. CDR3 residues: CSARTGGLSGTNEKLFF. The CDR3 DNA reads as TGCAGTGCAAGGACAGGGGGTCTCTCAGGAACTAATGAAAAACTGTTTTTT.

The gene calls are TRBV29-1 and TRBJ2-3; TRBD1 matches at 7 bases. Trimming removed 6 bases from V and 0 bases from J; junction bases left unmatched: 3. CDR3 length: 13 residues. CDR1 is SQVTM and CDR2 is ANQGSEA in the germline V gene. The CDR3 is CSVGQLSTDTQYF. The DNA for the CDR3 is TGCAGCGTGGGACAGCTTAGCACAGATACGCAGTATTTT.

This rearrangement joins TRBV5-4 to TRBJ2-1; D is undetermined. V was pared by 2 bases and J by 0 bases, with 9 bases between. The CDR3 is made up of 15 amino acids. In germline, CDR1 is SGHNT, CDR2 YYREEE (reference sequence). The CDR3 DNA reads TGTGCCAGCAGCTTAACGCTCAACTCCTACAATGAGCAGTTCTTC. Its protein is CASSLTLNSYNEQFF.

The chain has TRBV29-1 and TRBJ2-5; 9 nucleotides align to TRBD2. Germline V gene lookup returns CDR1 SQVTM and CDR2 ANQGSEA. CDR3 size: 14 residues. V dropped 3 bases and J dropped 1; count of bases not matched to a gene: 3. This CDR3 is CSVEGTSFQETQYF. The CDR3 DNA follows: TGCAGCGTTGAGGGGACTAGCTTCCAAGAGACCCAGTACTTC.

Ten or more counts support this clonotype. Sequence at one end of the junction differs from germline and may be a read error. The chain has TRBV5-3 and TRBJ2-2; no clear D gene. TRBV5-3 has ORF status, its function being uncertain. The CDR3 contains 15 residues. The CDR3 here is CASSLAGVDAGELFF. The CDR3 DNA reads as TGCGCCAGCAGCTTGGCAGGAGTGGATGCCGGGGAGCTGTTTTTT.

This clonotype occurred many times. The chain employs TRBV30 and TRBJ2-7, with TRBD2 matching 12 bases. Germline values: CDR1 GTSNPN, CDR2 SVGIG (reference sequence). CDR3 length: 14 amino acids. V trimming: 1 base; J trimming: 4 bases; junction bases outside the gene matches: 2. CDR3 sequence reads: CAWSAGLAGYEQYF. CDR3 nucleotides: TGTGCCTGGAGTGCCGGACTAGCGGGGTACGAGCAGTACTTC.

About this clonotype itself: With only one base between it and a far larger clone, this is likely a read error. The CDR3 DNA follows: TGCGCCAGCAGCTTGTCGAGTCCGGGCGAGCAGTTCTTC. Translated: CASSLSSPGEQFF. V and J are TRBV5-1 and TRBJ2-1; D ambiguous. The CDR3 extends over 13 amino acids. Germline V CDR1 and CDR2: SGHRS, YFSETQ. The V end was cut by 1 base, the J end by 10 bases, with 12 bases between.

The J gene is TRBJ2-3, the V gene TRBV5-3, with 8 bases identical to TRBD2. TRBV5-3 is given ORF status, its function remaining uncertain. The CDR3 sequence is 17 residues long. In DNA, the CDR3 is TGTGCAAGTCGCTTGAGAACTAGCGGAGCATGCACAGATACGCAGTATTTT. As protein: CASRLRTSGACTDTQYF.

This sequence joins TRBV5-1 and TRBJ2-3; the match to TRBD1 covers 9 bases. Trimming at V came to 2 bases and at J to 4 bases, leaving 8 bases not matched to a gene. Germline V gene lookup returns CDR1 SGHRS and CDR2 YFSETQ. This CDR3 contains 16 residues. The CDR3 is CASSFSGQGLADTQYF. The CDR3 nucleotides read TGCGCCAGCAGCTTCTCGGGACAGGGTTTGGCAGATACGCAGTATTTT.

About this clonotype: A far bigger clonotype differs at one base, so this is likely a read error. The chain recombines TRBV20-1 with TRBJ2-5, with 7 bases identical to TRBD1. With 4 bases clipped from V and 11 bases from J, the junction kept 16 bases outside the gene matches. The V gene's germline CDR1 is DFQATT and CDR2 SNEGSKA (reference sequence). This CDR3 comprises 14 residues. CDR3 bases: TGCAGTGCTAAGGGACAGTGGGAGAGGAATGAGCAGTACTTC. Amino acids: CSAKGQWERNEQYF.

This clonotype has a single count. The chain employs TRBV20-1 and TRBJ2-3; TRBD2 might be the D (6 bases). The CDR3 is 12 amino acids. Germline loops: CDR1 DFQATT, CDR2 SNEGSKA (reference sequence). Trimming took 3 bases from V and 4 from J, leaving 8 bases between them. The CDR3, as DNA: TGCAGTGCTAGCACGGGGGCAGATACGCAGTATTTT. This encodes CSASTGADTQYF.

This clonotype was counted between two and nine times. The rearrangement joins TRBV3-1 to TRBJ1-6, with D maybe TRBD1 (6 bases). V was cut by 0 bases and J by 6 bases, with 6 bases left in between. This CDR3 is 14 amino acids long. Germline V gene sequence: CDR1 LGHDT, CDR2 YNNKEL (reference sequence). The CDR3 sequence is CASSQEGGNSPLHF. The CDR3, as DNA: TGTGCCAGCAGCCAAGAAGGGGGTAATTCACCCCTCCACTTT.

V is TRBV18 and J is TRBJ2-3, with unresolved D. This CDR3 comprises 12 residues. Germline V gene lookup returns CDR1 KGHSH and CDR2 LQKENI. V dropped 4 bases and J dropped 6 bases, with 8 bases sitting between them. CDR3 sequence: CASSRDRDTQYF. The DNA for the CDR3 is TGTGCCAGCTCACGTGACCGCGATACGCAGTATTTT.

The chain links TRBV27 to TRBJ2-7; the D gene is possibly TRBD1 (6 bases). The germline V and J ends were trimmed by 11 bases and 3 bases, with 14 bases remaining between them. The germline gives CDR1 MNHEY, CDR2 SMNVEV (reference sequence). The CDR3 covers 12 residues. This chain's CDR3 is CALTGSNYEQYF. The DNA for the CDR3 is TGTGCCTTGACAGGCTCCAACTACGAGCAGTACTTC.

This rearrangement joins TRBV6-1 to TRBJ2-1; D gene unclear. This CDR3 has 13 amino acids. The V end lost 6 bases, the J end lost 0 bases, and 6 bases lay between the germline ends. Per the germline V gene, CDR1 is MNHNS and CDR2 is SASEGT. The CDR3 DNA is TGTGCCAGCAGATGGGGCTCCTACAATGAGCAGTTCTTC. It codes for CASRWGSYNEQFF.

Remarks on this clonotype: A read error is likely here: a far larger clone is one base away. The rearrangement uses TRBV4-1 and TRBJ2-7, with no clear D. Trimming removed 0 bases from V and 7 bases from J, with 10 bases in between. CDR1 is MGHRA and CDR2 is YSYEKL in the germline V gene. CDR3 length: 13 amino acids. CDR3 residues: CASSQDPYNEQYF. The CDR3 DNA follows: TGCGCCAGCAGCCAAGACCCCTACAATGAGCAGTACTTC.

Concerning this clonotype itself: A read error likely explains this, since a far larger clone differs by one base. V and J are TRBV26 and TRBJ2-5; the DNA was not compared with TRBD2, the D call given in the table. TRBV26 is annotated as a pseudogene. CDR3 length: 15 amino acids. CDR3 protein: CASSSVSSGQETQYF. The CDR3 DNA is TGTGCCAGCAGTTCAGTGTCTAGCGGCCAAGAGACCCAGTACTTC.